This TCR beta chain was obtained from a study of Graves' ophthalmopathy and Graves' hyperthyroidism (dated 2018 in TCRdb). A note on the overall study: Peripheral blood samples were taken at the time of initial diagnosis, before any treatment was given. To tell Graves' ophthalmopathy apart from Graves' hyperthyroidism, and to predict which patients would progress to ophthalmopathy, the study relied on TCR beta repertoire signatures. In total, approximately 130 blood samples were TCR-sequenced: 43 ophthalmopathy, approximately 80 hyperthyroidism and some 17 hyperthyroidism-to-ophthalmopathy patients. To explore V-J signatures that separate ophthalmopathy from hyperthyroidism, a discovery set of about a hundred patients was enrolled, consisting of 40 to 45 with ophthalmopathy and around 57 with stable hyperthyroidism. An independent validation cohort was composed of roughly 18 hyperthyroidism patients and about 17 patients who later progressed from hyperthyroidism to ophthalmopathy. T-cell repertoires of thyroid tissue and blood were compared in six or seven hyperthyroidism patients. Following sampling, methimazole starting at 30 mg daily was administered to hyperthyroidism patients, and high-dose intravenous methylprednisolone was administered to ophthalmopathy patients. Broad study findings and their caveats: The 13-signature model separated ophthalmopathy from stable hyperthyroidism with approximately 85% sensitivity and 81.08% specificity in cross-validation, and 80%/75% in the test set. No statistical method was used to set the sample size in advance, and the investigators knew which group each participant was assigned to. In validation, the model predicted ophthalmopathy progression with less than 71% sensitivity and approximately 75% specificity; some 13 predicted patients were CT-confirmed with GO in a median of 6.5 months. Most expanded thyroid clonotypes with frequency above 0.001 were also detected in blood, suggesting blood repertoires may reflect the thyroid immune response.

Patients with ophthalmopathy had moderately to severely active disease, with a Clinical Activity Score of 3 or more, a NOSPECS grade of 4 or more, and a disease duration of less than 3 months. Patients with other autoimmune diseases, uncontrolled infections, pregnancy or lactation were excluded from the study. Clinical symptoms, serum thyroxine, TRAb, thyroid ultrasound and orbital computed tomography formed the basis of the diagnosis. Using Ficoll-Paque density gradient centrifugation, PBMCs were isolated from 9 to 10 ml of fresh peripheral blood. Total RNA was extracted with Trizol reagent and quality-checked on an Agilent 2100 Bioanalyzer. For repertoire sequencing, TCR beta CDR3 regions were amplified from RNA transcripts. The first round was an RT-PCR using HTBI primers with the Qiagen OneStep RT-PCR kit, and this first round was followed by a second-round multiplex PCR, then size selection and purification. Libraries were sequenced on an Illumina HiSeq2000 using paired-end 100 bp reads. In the paper's pipeline: SOAPnuke was used to process the reads, removing any read that contained adapters or uncalled bases, had a mean Phred below 15, or lacked an exact match to the constant primer or identifier. COPE v1.2.5 was used to merge high-quality paired reads. Unique nucleotide sequences were defined as clonotypes and aligned to IMGT TRB V, D and J references using MiTCR v1.1. Analysis was restricted to V-J combinations with a frequency above 0.0001, which covered about 99% of repertoires. A TCR clonal expansion and chaos score per V-J combination was defined as the ratio of F50 clonal expansion to chaos observed in the TCRdist matrix. Welch's t-statistics and random forest were used to reduce features to about 14 V-J combinations, which were fed into a naive Bayes classifier. The similarity between thyroid and blood repertoires was quantified using the Morisita-Horn index. TCRdb reanalyzed the raw reads on its own, using fastp at Q25 for trimming and MiXCR for clone calling, and kept in-frame beta chains. Identical CDR3 protein sequences are pooled into one entry, listed with their most common genes and DNA. These V and J calls derive from TCRdb rather than the authors' analysis. Here the sample has 650,000 to 900,000 distinct CDR3 sequences; 40% occur a single time. The ten largest clones capture approximately 46% of the sample.

With respect to this clonotype: Its antigen specificity is not known. No base-level quality is on record; no much larger clone is a single base apart.

The receptor was isolated from an adult man with Graves' ophthalmopathy. Sequenced input: peripheral blood.

The CDR3 protein: CASSRPGLAESYEQYF. The DNA is as follows: TGTGCCAGCAGCCGACCTGGACTAGCGGAATCCTACGAGCAGTACTTC. Rearrangement joined TRBV7-9 to TRBJ2-7; the junction holds 10 bases that match TRBD2. Counted from cysteine to phenylalanine, this CDR3 has 16 amino acids. Of the read, only the CDR3 DNA is kept; its 48 bases are in frame from base 1. For CDR1 and CDR2, the germline V gene (reference sequence) lists SEHNR and FQNEAQ. Trimming accounts for 5 bases at V and 1 base at J, while the number of junction bases matched to no gene is 8.